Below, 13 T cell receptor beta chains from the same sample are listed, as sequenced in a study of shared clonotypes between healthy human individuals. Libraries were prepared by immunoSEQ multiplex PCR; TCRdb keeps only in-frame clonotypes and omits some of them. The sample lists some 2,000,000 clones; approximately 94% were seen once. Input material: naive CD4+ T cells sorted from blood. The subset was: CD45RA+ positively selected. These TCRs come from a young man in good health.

The CDR3 sequence: CASSSPVQGFGEKLFF. CDR3 coding DNA: TGTGCCAGCAGCTCCCCCGTACAGGGTTTCGGGGAAAAACTGTTTTTT. V and J are TRBV7-9 and TRBJ1-4; weak D call: TRBD1 (6 bases). Germline V gene data show CDR1 as SEHNR and CDR2 as FQNEAQ (reference sequence). CDR3 length: 16 residues. Trimming cost V 4 bases and J 8 bases, with 20 bases left between them.

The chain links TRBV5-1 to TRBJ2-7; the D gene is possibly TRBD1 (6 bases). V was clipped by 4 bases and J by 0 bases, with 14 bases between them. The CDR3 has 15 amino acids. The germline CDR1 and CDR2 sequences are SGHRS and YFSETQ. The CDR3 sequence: CASSPRQASSYEQYF. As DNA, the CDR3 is TGCGCCAGCAGCCCCCGACAGGCCAGCTCCTACGAGCAGTACTTC.

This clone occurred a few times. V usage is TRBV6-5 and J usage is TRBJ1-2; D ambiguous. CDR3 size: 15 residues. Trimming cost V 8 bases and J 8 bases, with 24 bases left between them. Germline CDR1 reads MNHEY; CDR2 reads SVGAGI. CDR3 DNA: TGTGCCAGCTTCTCCCCGGCAGGCGCGTTAGGGGGCTACACCTTC. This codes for CASFSPAGALGGYTF.

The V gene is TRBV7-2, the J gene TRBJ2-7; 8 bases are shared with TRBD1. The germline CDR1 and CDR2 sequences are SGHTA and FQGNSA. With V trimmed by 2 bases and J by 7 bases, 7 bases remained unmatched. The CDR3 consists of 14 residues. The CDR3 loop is CASSLTGQDWEQYF. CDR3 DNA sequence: TGTGCCAGCAGCTTAACGGGACAGGACTGGGAGCAGTACTTC.

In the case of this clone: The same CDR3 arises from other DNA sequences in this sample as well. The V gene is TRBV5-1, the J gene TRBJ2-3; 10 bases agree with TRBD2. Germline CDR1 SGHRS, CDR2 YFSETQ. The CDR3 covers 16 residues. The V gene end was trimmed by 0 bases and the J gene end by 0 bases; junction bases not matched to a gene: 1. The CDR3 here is CASSLGLAGSTDTQYF. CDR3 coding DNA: TGCGCCAGCAGCTTGGGACTAGCGGGTAGCACAGATACGCAGTATTTT.

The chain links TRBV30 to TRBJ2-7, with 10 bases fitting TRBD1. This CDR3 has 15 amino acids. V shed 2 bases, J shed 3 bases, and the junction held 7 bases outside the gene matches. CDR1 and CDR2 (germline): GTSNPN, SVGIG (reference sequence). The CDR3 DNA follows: TGTGCCTGGAGTCCCACAGGACAGGGGGGCTACGAGCAGTACTTC. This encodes CAWSPTGQGGYEQYF.

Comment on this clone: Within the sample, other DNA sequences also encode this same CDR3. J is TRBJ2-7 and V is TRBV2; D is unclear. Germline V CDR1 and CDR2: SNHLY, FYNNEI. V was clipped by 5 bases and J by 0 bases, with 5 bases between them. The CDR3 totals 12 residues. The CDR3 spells CASSLTSYEQYF. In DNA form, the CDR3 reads TGTGCCAGCAGTCTAACCTCCTACGAGCAGTACTTC.

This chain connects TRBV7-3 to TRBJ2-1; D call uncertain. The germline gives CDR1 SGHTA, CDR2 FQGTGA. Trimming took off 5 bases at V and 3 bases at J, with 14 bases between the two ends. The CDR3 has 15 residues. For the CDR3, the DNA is TGTGCCAGCAGCCCAGGACCCGAGATCTACAATGAGCAGTTCTTC. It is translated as CASSPGPEIYNEQFF.

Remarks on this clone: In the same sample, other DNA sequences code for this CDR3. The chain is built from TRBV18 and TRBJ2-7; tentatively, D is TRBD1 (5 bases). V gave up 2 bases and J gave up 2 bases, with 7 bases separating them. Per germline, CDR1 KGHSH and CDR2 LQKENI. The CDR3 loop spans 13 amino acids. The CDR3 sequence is CASSPDSAYEQYF. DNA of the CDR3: TGTGCCAGCTCACCAGACAGCGCCTACGAGCAGTACTTC.

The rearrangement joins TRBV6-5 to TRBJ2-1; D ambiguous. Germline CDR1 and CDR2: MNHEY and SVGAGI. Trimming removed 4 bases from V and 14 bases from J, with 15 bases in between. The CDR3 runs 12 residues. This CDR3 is CASSSPGWREFF. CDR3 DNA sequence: TGTGCCAGCAGTTCCCCCGGTTGGAGAGAGTTCTTC.

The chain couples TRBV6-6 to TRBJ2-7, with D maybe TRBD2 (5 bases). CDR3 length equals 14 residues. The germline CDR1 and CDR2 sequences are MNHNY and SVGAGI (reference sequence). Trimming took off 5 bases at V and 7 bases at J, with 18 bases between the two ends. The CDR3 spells CASSPGYASGEQYF. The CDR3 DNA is TGTGCCAGCAGTCCCGGGTATGCGTCGGGGGAGCAGTACTTC.

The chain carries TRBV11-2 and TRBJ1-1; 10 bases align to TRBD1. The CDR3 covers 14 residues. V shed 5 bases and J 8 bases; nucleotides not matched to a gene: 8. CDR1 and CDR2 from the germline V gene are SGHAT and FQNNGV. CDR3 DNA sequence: TGTGCCAGCAGCCTCGACAGGGGGCCCAACGAAGCTTTCTTT. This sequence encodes CASSLDRGPNEAFF.

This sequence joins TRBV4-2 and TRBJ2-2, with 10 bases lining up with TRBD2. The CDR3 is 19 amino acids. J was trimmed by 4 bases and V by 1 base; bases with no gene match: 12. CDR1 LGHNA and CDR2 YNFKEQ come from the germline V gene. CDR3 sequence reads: CASSQARGSAGGPTGELFF. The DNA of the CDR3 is TGTGCCAGCAGCCAAGCCCGGGGTTCAGCGGGGGGGCCCACCGGGGAGCTGTTTTTT.